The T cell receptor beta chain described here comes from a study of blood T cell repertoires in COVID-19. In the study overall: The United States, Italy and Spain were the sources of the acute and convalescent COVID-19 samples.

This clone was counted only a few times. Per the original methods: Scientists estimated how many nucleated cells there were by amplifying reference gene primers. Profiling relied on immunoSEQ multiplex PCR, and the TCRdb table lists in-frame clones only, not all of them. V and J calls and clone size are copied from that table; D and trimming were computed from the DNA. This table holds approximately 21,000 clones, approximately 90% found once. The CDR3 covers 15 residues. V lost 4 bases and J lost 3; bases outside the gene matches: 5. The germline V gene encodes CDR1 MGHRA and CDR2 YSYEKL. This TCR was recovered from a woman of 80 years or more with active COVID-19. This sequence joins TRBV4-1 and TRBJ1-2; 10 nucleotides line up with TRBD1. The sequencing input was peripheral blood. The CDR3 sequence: CASSLPGQGHYGYTF. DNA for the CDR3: TGCGCCAGCAGCCTACCGGGACAGGGGCACTATGGCTACACCTTC.